This section outlines one T cell receptor (beta chain) sequence together with its context. This entry belongs to a study of blood T cell repertoires in COVID-19. About the study: Acute-phase and convalescent COVID-19 samples originated in the United States, Italy and Spain.

In Seattle, patients joined the study during active infection and were tracked longitudinally. J gave up 1 base and V 8 bases, and 6 bases lay outside the gene matches. The CDR3 length is 14 residues. The V gene's germline CDR1 is SGHAT and CDR2 FQDESV (reference sequence). Sequencing was performed with immunoSEQ multiplex PCR; in TCRdb, only in-frame clones are kept and a portion is missing. The data show fewer than 350,000 clones, around 90% seen once. This rearrangement joins TRBV11-1 to TRBJ2-7; TRBD1 agrees at 9 bases. The sequence was obtained from a man younger than 45 with COVID-19, enrolled during active disease. The material sequenced was peripheral blood. The DNA of the CDR3 is TGTGCCAGCCAGCCCGGGACAGGGTCCTACGAGCAGTACTTC. Amino acids: CASQPGTGSYEQYF.